This T cell receptor (beta chain) was found in a study of T cells in Graves' hyperthyroidism and ophthalmopathy. Lactation, pregnancy, other autoimmune disease or uncontrolled infection led to exclusion of patients. Each diagnosis drew on symptoms, thyroxine, TRAb, thyroid ultrasound and orbital computed tomography findings. Researchers took RNA transcripts and amplified the TCR beta CDR3 regions from them. TCR CDR3 underwent first-round RT-PCR with the HTBI primer set. TCRdb ran MiXCR on the multiplex PCR reads and lists one entry per CDR3 protein. The sample has fewer than 450,000 distinct CDR3 sequences, approximately 16% seen once. Germline loops: CDR1 SGHRS, CDR2 YFSETQ. This CDR3 is 17 amino acids long. V lost 0 bases to trimming and J lost 2 bases; unmatched junction nucleotides: 9.

This clonotype was obtained from a woman aged 60-70 years with Graves' ophthalmopathy. Material for sequencing was blood. The chain is built from TRBV5-1 and TRBJ2-7; 9 positions agree with TRBD2. This chain's CDR3 is CASSLGFGGRGPYEQYF. The CDR3 coding sequence is TGCGCCAGCAGCTTGGGTTTTGGCGGGAGGGGGCCCTACGAGCAGTACTTC.